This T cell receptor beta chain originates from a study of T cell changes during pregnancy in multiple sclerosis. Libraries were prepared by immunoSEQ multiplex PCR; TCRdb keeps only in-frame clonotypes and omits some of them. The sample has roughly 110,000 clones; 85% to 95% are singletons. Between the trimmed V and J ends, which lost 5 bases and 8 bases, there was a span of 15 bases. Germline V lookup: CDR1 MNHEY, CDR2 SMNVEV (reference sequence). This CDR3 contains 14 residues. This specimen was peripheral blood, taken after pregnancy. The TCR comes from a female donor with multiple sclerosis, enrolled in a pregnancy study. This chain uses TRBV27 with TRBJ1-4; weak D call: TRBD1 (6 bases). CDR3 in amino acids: CASSPTGGPEKLFF. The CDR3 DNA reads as TGTGCCAGCAGTCCGACAGGTGGCCCCGAAAAACTGTTTTTT.